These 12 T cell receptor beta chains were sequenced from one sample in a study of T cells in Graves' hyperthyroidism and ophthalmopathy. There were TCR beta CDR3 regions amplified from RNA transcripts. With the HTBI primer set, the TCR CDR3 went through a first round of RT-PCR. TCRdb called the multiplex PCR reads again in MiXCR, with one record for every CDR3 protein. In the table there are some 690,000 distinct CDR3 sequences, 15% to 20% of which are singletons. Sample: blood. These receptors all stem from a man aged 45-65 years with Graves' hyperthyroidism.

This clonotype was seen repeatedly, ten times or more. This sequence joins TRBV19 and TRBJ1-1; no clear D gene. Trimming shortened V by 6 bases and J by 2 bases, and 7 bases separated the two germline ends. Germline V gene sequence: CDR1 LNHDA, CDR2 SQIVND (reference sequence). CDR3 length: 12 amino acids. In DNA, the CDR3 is TGTGCCAGTAGATGGGGAAACACTGAAGCTTTCTTT. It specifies CASRWGNTEAFF.

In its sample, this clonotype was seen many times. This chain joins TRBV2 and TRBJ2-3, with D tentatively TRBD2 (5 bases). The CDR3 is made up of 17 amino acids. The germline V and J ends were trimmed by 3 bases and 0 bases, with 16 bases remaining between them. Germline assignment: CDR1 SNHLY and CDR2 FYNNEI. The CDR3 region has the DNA TGTGCCAGCAGTGAGATACGTTTAGCGCCCAGCACAGATACGCAGTATTTT. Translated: CASSEIRLAPSTDTQYF.

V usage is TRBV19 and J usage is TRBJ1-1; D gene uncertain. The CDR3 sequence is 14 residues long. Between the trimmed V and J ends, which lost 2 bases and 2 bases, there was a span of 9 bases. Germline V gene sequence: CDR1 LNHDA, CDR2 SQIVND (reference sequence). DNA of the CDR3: TGTGCCAGTAGTATAATCAAGGGTAACACTGAAGCTTTCTTT. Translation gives CASSIIKGNTEAFF.

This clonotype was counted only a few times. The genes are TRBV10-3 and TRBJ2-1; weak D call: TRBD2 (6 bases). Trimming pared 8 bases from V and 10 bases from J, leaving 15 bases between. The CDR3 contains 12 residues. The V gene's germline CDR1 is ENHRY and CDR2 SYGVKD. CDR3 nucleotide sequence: TGTGCCATCTTTAGCGGCGGTGGGGAGCAGTTCTTC. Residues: CAIFSGGGEQFF.

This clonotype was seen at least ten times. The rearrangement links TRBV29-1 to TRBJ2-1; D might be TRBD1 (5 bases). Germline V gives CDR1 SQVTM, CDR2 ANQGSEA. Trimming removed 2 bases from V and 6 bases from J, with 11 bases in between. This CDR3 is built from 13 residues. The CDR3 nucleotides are TGCAGCGTTGAACGACAGCGCGGCAATGAGCAGTTCTTC. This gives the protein CSVERQRGNEQFF.

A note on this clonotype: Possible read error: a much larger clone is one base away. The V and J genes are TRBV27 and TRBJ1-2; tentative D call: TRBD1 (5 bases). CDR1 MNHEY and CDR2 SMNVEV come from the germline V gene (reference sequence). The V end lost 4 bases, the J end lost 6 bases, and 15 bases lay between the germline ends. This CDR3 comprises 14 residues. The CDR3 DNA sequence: TGTGCCAGCAGTTCTCAGGACACCTCCCATGGCTACACCTTC. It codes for CASSSQDTSHGYTF.

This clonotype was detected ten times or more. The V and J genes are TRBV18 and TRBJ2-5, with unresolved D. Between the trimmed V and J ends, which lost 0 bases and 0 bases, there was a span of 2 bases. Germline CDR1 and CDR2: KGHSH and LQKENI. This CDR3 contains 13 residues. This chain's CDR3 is CASSPPNQETQYF. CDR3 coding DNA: TGTGCCAGCTCACCACCGAACCAAGAGACCCAGTACTTC.

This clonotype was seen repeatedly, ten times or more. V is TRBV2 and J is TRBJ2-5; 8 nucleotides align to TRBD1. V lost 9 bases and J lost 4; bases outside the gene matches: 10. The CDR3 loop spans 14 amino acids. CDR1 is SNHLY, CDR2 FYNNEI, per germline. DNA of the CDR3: TGTGCCAGTTCTAGACAGGGGCGGTCAGAGACCCAGTACTTC. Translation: CASSRQGRSETQYF. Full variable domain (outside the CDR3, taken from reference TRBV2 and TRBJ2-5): EPEVTQTPSHQVTQMGQEVILRCVPISNHLYFYWYRQILGQKVEFLVSFYNNEISEKSEIFDDQFSVERPDGSNFTLKIRSTKLEDSAMYFCASSRQGRSETQYFGPGTRLLVL.

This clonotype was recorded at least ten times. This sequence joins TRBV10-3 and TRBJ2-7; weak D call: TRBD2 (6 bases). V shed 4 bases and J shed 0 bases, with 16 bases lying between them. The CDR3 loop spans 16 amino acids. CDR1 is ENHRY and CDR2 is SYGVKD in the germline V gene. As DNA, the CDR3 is TGTGCCATCAGTGTGAGGGACTTGGAGAGCTCCTACGAGCAGTACTTC. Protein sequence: CAISVRDLESSYEQYF.

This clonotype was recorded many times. The CDR3 protein is CAWSNGFGYTF. The CDR3 DNA sequence: TGTGCCTGGAGTAATGGTTTTGGCTACACCTTC. The V call is TRBV30, the J call TRBJ1-2, with D uncertain. CDR1 and CDR2 (germline): GTSNPN, SVGIG (reference sequence). The CDR3 length is 11 residues. Trimming left V 2 bases short and J 7 bases short, with 8 bases between.

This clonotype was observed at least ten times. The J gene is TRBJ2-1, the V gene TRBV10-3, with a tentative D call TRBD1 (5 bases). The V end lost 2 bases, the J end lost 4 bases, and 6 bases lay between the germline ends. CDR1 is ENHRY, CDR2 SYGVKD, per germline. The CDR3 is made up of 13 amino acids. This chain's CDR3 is CAISETGYNEQFF. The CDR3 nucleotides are TGTGCCATCAGTGAGACAGGATACAATGAGCAGTTCTTC.

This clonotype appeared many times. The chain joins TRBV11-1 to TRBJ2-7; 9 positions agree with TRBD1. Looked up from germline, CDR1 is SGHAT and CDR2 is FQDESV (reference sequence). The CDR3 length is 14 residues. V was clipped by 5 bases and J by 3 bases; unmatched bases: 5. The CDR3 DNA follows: TGTGCCAGCAGCGTTACGGGACAGGGCTACGAGCAGTACTTC. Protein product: CASSVTGQGYEQYF.